The rows below give T cell receptor beta chains drawn from one sample of a study of regulatory T cells in long-lasting Graves disease. TCRdb redid the calling of the multiplex PCR reads with MiXCR, one entry per CDR3 protein. The data contain about 440,000 distinct CDR3 sequences, 15% of them singletons. These data also formed part of another study, on T cells in Graves' hyperthyroidism and ophthalmopathy.

This specimen consisted of peripheral blood mononuclear cells (PBMCs), obtained at new diagnosis, from a patient treated with antithyroid drugs. The receptor source for this set is a woman between 25 and 40 years old with Graves disease. The CDR3 runs from the conserved cysteine through the conserved F or W. D genes are given only for firm matches. Clone size is not always given. Where it is, it says once, few, many or a class for expanded clones.

CDR3aa	CDR3nt	v_gene	d_gene	abundance	j_gene
CASSQESGLAGEEQYF	TGCGCCAGCAGCCAAGAATCGGGACTAGCGGGAGAGGAGCAGTACTTC	TRBV4-1	TRBD2	many	TRBJ2-7
CASRSGQGGYEQYF	TGTGCCAGCAGATCGGGACAGGGTGGGTACGAGCAGTACTTC	TRBV6-1	TRBD1	few	TRBJ2-7
CAWSEAGGEFF	TGTGCCTGGAGTGAAGCGGGAGGGGAGTTCTTC	TRBV30	TRBD2	many	TRBJ2-1
CASSTRGDRGNIQYF	TGTGCCAGCAGCACTAGAGGGGACAGGGGAAACATTCAGTACTTC	TRBV7-2	TRBD1	-	TRBJ2-4
CASSKGGGAWDYEQYF	TGTGCCAGTAGTAAAGGGGGGGGCGCTTGGGACTACGAGCAGTACTTC	TRBV19	-	few	TRBJ2-7
CASSRQYSGANVLTF	TGTGCCAGCTCGCGACAGTACTCTGGGGCCAACGTCCTGACTTTC	TRBV18	-	many	TRBJ2-6
CSALIGYEQYF	TGCAGTGCGCTCATCGGTTACGAGCAGTACTTC	TRBV20-1	-	many	TRBJ2-7
CASTQWGEANTEAFF	TGTGCCAGTACCCAGTGGGGGGAGGCTAACACTGAAGCTTTCTTT	TRBV19	-	-	TRBJ1-1
CASSDQENRGGNQPQHF	TGTGCCAGCAGCGACCAAGAAAACAGGGGTGGCAATCAGCCCCAGCATTTT	TRBV7-9	TRBD1	-	TRBJ1-5
CASSTLASATRTQYF	TGTGCCAGCTCCACGTTGGCTAGCGCTACCAGGACCCAGTACTTC	TRBV27	-	many	TRBJ2-5
CASSSTGGPYNEQFF	TGTGCCAGCAGTTCGACAGGGGGGCCCTACAATGAGCAGTTCTTC	TRBV6-5	TRBD1	few	TRBJ2-1
CASSRQTGQGAGYTF	TGTGCCAGCAGCCGACAGACGGGACAGGGAGCTGGCTACACCTTC	TRBV9	TRBD1	few	TRBJ1-2
CASSLAQGLRQSYNEQFF	TGTGCCAGCAGTTTAGCGCAAGGATTGAGACAGTCCTACAATGAGCAGTTCTTC	TRBV12-3/TRBV12-4	-	-	TRBJ2-1
CATSDRQLNYGYTF	TGTGCCACCAGTGACAGACAGCTCAACTATGGCTACACCTTC	TRBV24-1	-	few	TRBJ1-2
CAWSSTGGAVAGSGDIQYF	TGTGCCTGGAGCTCCACAGGGGGCGCGGTAGCGGGAAGCGGAGACATTCAGTACTTC	TRBV30	-	many	TRBJ2-4
CASSQVTLNTEAFF	TGTGCCAGCAGCCAAGTTACACTGAACACTGAAGCTTTCTTT	TRBV3-1	-	many	TRBJ1-1
CATGGKINQPQHF	TGTGCCACCGGGGGGAAAATCAATCAGCCCCAGCATTTT	TRBV27	-	few	TRBJ1-5
CAIKGTTYEQYF	TGTGCCATCAAGGGGACTACCTACGAGCAGTACTTC	TRBV10-3	TRBD2	-	TRBJ2-7
CASSPGQAHQPQHF	TGTGCCAGCAGTCCCGGACAGGCACATCAGCCCCAGCATTTT	TRBV28	TRBD1	many	TRBJ1-5
CASSFQHSGNTIYF	TGTGCCAGCAGCTTTCAGCACTCTGGAAACACCATATATTTT	TRBV7-8	-	-	TRBJ1-3
CSVGGARYEQYF	TGCAGCGTTGGCGGGGCGCGCTACGAGCAGTACTTC	TRBV29-1	-	many	TRBJ2-7
CASSEAVGEAFF	TGTGCCAGCAGTGAAGCTGTGGGTGAAGCTTTCTTT	TRBV6-1	-	few	TRBJ1-1
CASSLQSLTVPNTEAFF	TGCGCCAGCAGCTTGCAGTCCTTAACGGTACCGAACACTGAAGCTTTCTTT	TRBV5-1	-	many	TRBJ1-1
CASIGGGRINQPQHF	TGTGCCTCCATCGGCGGGGGACGTATCAATCAGCCCCAGCATTTT	TRBV28	-	many	TRBJ1-5
CSAPQGSSGYNEQFF	TGCAGTGCTCCCCAAGGCTCTAGCGGCTACAATGAGCAGTTCTTC	TRBV20-1	TRBD2	many	TRBJ2-1
CASLKGGSGGELFF	TGTGCCAGCTTAAAAGGGGGTAGTGGCGGGGAGCTGTTTTTT	TRBV2	-	many	TRBJ2-2
CASSLDGTRRSPLHF	TGTGCCAGCAGCTTAGACGGGACAAGAAGATCACCCCTCCACTTT	TRBV7-2	-	-	TRBJ1-6
CASSRVAVNEKLFF	TGTGCCAGCAGCAGAGTGGCAGTAAATGAAAAACTGTTTTTT	TRBV11-2	-	many	TRBJ1-4
CASSASGTSYEQYF	TGTGCCAGCAGCGCCTCCGGGACTAGTTACGAGCAGTACTTC	TRBV11-2	TRBD2	many	TRBJ2-7
CASAGTGNSGANVLTF	TGTGCCTCCGCCGGGACAGGGAACTCTGGGGCCAACGTCCTGACTTTC	TRBV30	TRBD1	-	TRBJ2-6
CASSEPTGTGAYEQYF	TGCGCCAGCAGTGAGCCGACCGGGACAGGGGCCTACGAGCAGTACTTC	TRBV10-2	TRBD1	few	TRBJ2-7
CASSQERRTTDTQYF	TGTGCCAGCAGCCAAGAGAGGCGGACCACAGATACGCAGTATTTT	TRBV3-1	-	many	TRBJ2-3
CASSLVRAGVSTDTQYF	TGTGCCAGCAGTTTAGTTCGGGCGGGAGTGAGCACAGATACGCAGTATTTT	TRBV12-3/TRBV12-4	TRBD2	many	TRBJ2-3
CASNGRPYNEQFF	TGTGCCAGCAACGGGAGACCCTACAATGAGCAGTTCTTC	TRBV28	-	many	TRBJ2-1
CASSLEGPTSGRLLASYEQYF	TGTGCCAGCAGTTTAGAGGGGCCCACTAGCGGGAGGTTGTTGGCCTCCTACGAGCAGTACTTC	TRBV27	TRBD2	many	TRBJ2-7
CATSDMPPGETQYF	TGTGCCACCAGTGATATGCCCCCGGGGGAGACCCAGTACTTC	TRBV24-1	-	many	TRBJ2-5
CASSLTAGVYNEQFF	TGTGCCAGCAGCTTAACCGCAGGGGTCTACAATGAGCAGTTCTTC	TRBV7-6	-	few	TRBJ2-1
CCARHTGRSNTEAFF	TGCTGTGCTAGACACACGGGACGGTCGAACACTGAAGCTTTCTTT	TRBV20-1	-	-	TRBJ1-1
CAWSEGQGAFFSYGYTF	TGTGCCTGGAGTGAGGGGCAGGGGGCGTTTTTCAGCTATGGCTACACCTTC	TRBV30	TRBD1	many	TRBJ1-2
CSASRPARMDEQFF	TGCAGTGCTAGCAGACCGGCGCGTATGGATGAGCAGTTCTTC	TRBV20-1	-	many	TRBJ2-1
CASSLRDRVYGYTF	TGTGCCAGTAGCCTCCGGGACAGGGTTTATGGCTACACCTTC	TRBV19	TRBD1	many	TRBJ1-2